This TCR beta chain was captured in a study of T cell changes during pregnancy in multiple sclerosis. Data came from immunoSEQ multiplex PCR; TCRdb stores just in-frame clones and leaves some out. The sample lists 70,000 to 75,000 clones, around 90% occurring once. Germline V gives CDR1 GTSNPN, CDR2 SVGIG (reference sequence). J was trimmed by 8 bases and V by 3 bases; bases with no gene match: 3. This CDR3 comprises 11 residues. J is TRBJ1-1 and V is TRBV30, with 7 bases fitting TRBD1. The sequence came from a female donor in good health, enrolled as a control in a pregnancy study. The material sequenced was peripheral blood, taken in the second trimester of pregnancy. CDR3 bases: TGTGCCTGGAGGGGGACAGACGAAGCTTTCTTT. Encoded protein: CAWRGTDEAFF.